What follows are 32 T cell receptor beta chains derived from one specimen sequenced in a study of T cells in Graves' hyperthyroidism and ophthalmopathy. RNA transcripts provided the source from which TCR beta CDR3 regions were amplified. An initial round of RT-PCR targeting the TCR CDR3 relied on the HTBI primer set. TCRdb reprocessed the multiplex PCR reads via MiXCR and lists one record per CDR3 protein. This table holds 500,000 to 650,000 distinct CDR3 sequences, about 14% found once. Sequenced input: blood. The receptors come from a woman in her fifties or sixties with Graves' ophthalmopathy.

The chain has TRBV25-1 and TRBJ2-5; possible D gene TRBD2, 7 bases. In germline, CDR1 is MGHDK, CDR2 SYGVNS. V lost 4 bases to trimming and J lost 4 bases, with 16 bases between them. The CDR3 runs 15 residues. CDR3 sequence reads: CASSVAWGGGETQYF. For the CDR3, the DNA is TGTGCCAGCAGTGTGGCGTGGGGGGGCGGAGAGACCCAGTACTTC.

CDR3 nucleotide sequence: TGTGCCAGCAGTTACTCAGCGTCCTATAATTCACCCCTCCACTTT. Translated, it gives CASSYSASYNSPLHF. The chain joins TRBV6-6 to TRBJ1-6, with D uncertain. Germline values: CDR1 MNHNY, CDR2 SVGAGI (reference sequence). The CDR3 consists of 15 residues. V was trimmed by 0 bases and J by 1 base, leaving 4 bases between them.

The rearrangement joins TRBV20-1 to TRBJ1-4; 8 nucleotides match TRBD1. CDR1 and CDR2 (germline): DFQATT, SNEGSKA (reference sequence). The CDR3 is made up of 18 amino acids. Trimming at V came to 0 bases and at J to 0 bases, leaving 9 bases not matched to a gene. The CDR3 sequence: CSARDVQGQASTNEKLFF. CDR3 coding DNA: TGCAGTGCTAGAGACGTACAGGGACAGGCCTCAACTAATGAAAAACTGTTTTTT.

This clonotype was observed at least ten times. The CDR3 is CASSYSSGTTYEQYF. The CDR3 region has the DNA TGTGCCAGCAGTTACTCTAGCGGAACAACCTACGAGCAGTACTTC. V gene TRBV6-2 or TRBV6-3 combines with J gene TRBJ2-7; a weak D match, TRBD2 (6 bases). Germline assignment: CDR1 MNHEY and CDR2 SVGEGT. Trimming shortened V by 0 bases and J by 2 bases, and 11 bases separated the two germline ends. This CDR3 has 15 residues.

This clonotype was counted many times. The chain couples TRBV18 to TRBJ2-7; 7 positions agree with TRBD1. CDR3 length equals 18 residues. Per germline, CDR1 KGHSH and CDR2 LQKENI. V shed 6 bases and J 1 base; nucleotides not matched to a gene: 18. The CDR3, as DNA: TGTGCCAGCTCGCCCCTCTCGATTACAGGGGTCGGGTCCTACGAGCAGTACTTC. Protein product: CASSPLSITGVGSYEQYF.

Ten or more counts support this clonotype. The chain combines TRBV6-6 with TRBJ1-5; D gene unclear. Trimming stripped 0 bases from V and 3 bases from J, with 9 bases between. The CDR3 spans 15 residues. Germline V CDR1 and CDR2: MNHNY, SVGAGI (reference sequence). The CDR3 DNA reads TGTGCCAGCAGTTACTCGAGGCAGGTCAATCAGCCCCAGCATTTT. Its translation is CASSYSRQVNQPQHF.

This clonotype was recorded at least ten times. This chain uses TRBV7-9 with TRBJ2-1; D not certain. This CDR3 region has 17 residues. Trimming took off 0 bases at V and 0 bases at J, with 12 bases between the two ends. In germline, CDR1 is SEHNR, CDR2 FQNEAQ (reference sequence). CDR3 loop: CASSLAGWGTSYNEQFF. For the CDR3, the DNA is TGTGCCAGCAGCTTAGCGGGGTGGGGTACCTCCTACAATGAGCAGTTCTTC.

This clonotype was seen repeatedly, ten times or more. The V call is TRBV30, the J call TRBJ1-5; D is possibly TRBD1 (5 bases). Germline lookup yields CDR1 GTSNPN and CDR2 SVGIG (reference sequence). The CDR3 is made up of 14 amino acids. V gave up 0 bases and J gave up 5 bases, with 11 bases separating them. The CDR3 region has the DNA TGTGCCTGGAGTGTCGGGACGTACGATCAGCCCCAGCATTTT. Its protein product is CAWSVGTYDQPQHF.

CDR3 sequence (DNA): TGCAGTGCTAGAGACCGGACAGGGTGGCAGATCTCGAACACCGGGGAGCTGTTTTTT. Amino acids: CSARDRTGWQISNTGELFF. V gene TRBV20-1 combines with J gene TRBJ2-2; 8 nucleotides agree with TRBD1. CDR3 length: 19 residues. Losses at the gene ends were 0 bases for V and 0 bases for J; bases not matched to a gene: 12. The germline V gene encodes CDR1 DFQATT and CDR2 SNEGSKA (reference sequence).

There are many counts of this clonotype. The chain joins TRBV30 to TRBJ1-2; D gene unclear. The V and J ends lost 3 bases and 4 bases respectively, with 6 bases between them. CDR1 is GTSNPN and CDR2 is SVGIG in the germline V gene (reference sequence). CDR3 length: 11 residues. Here the CDR3 DNA reads TGTGCCTGGAGACTAAGCTATGGCTACACCTTC. Protein: CAWRLSYGYTF.

On this clonotype itself: A single base separates this from a much larger clone, so it may be a read error. The rearrangement joins TRBV6-9 to TRBJ2-1; 12 nucleotides match TRBD1. In germline, CDR1 is MNHGY, CDR2 SVAAGI. This CDR3 has 16 amino acids. Trimming cost V 3 bases and J 7 bases; bases outside gene matches: 7. The chain's CDR3 is CASSYVGQGARNEQFF. DNA for the CDR3: TGTGCCAGCAGTTACGTGGGACAGGGGGCGAGGAATGAGCAGTTCTTC.

Ten or more counts support this clonotype. The chain has TRBV10-3 and TRBJ1-1; D gene ambiguous. The CDR3 spans 15 residues. V was shortened by 0 bases and J by 2 bases, with 10 bases between the two germline ends. CDR1 and CDR2 (germline): ENHRY, SYGVKD. CDR3: CAISESTGGNTEAFF. DNA for the CDR3: TGTGCCATCAGTGAGTCGACGGGAGGAAACACTGAAGCTTTCTTT.

This chain uses TRBV2 with TRBJ1-2; tentative D call: TRBD1 (6 bases). This CDR3 spans 12 amino acids. V lost 5 bases, J lost 8 bases, and 12 bases lay in between. The germline V gene encodes CDR1 SNHLY and CDR2 FYNNEI. The CDR3 nucleotides read TGTGCCAGCAGTAACAGGGTGAGCGGCTACACCTTC. It encodes CASSNRVSGYTF.

This clonotype was seen more than once but under ten times. The rearrangement uses TRBV6-5 and TRBJ1-1; D gene uncertain. The CDR3 spans 15 residues. Between the trimmed V and J ends, which lost 3 bases and 0 bases, there was a span of 11 bases. Looked up from germline, CDR1 is MNHEY and CDR2 is SVGAGI. The CDR3 DNA sequence: TGTGCCAGCAGTTATCGGTGGGAGTTGAACACTGAAGCTTTCTTT. This codes for CASSYRWELNTEAFF.

Ten or more counts support this clonotype. The chain joins TRBV30 to TRBJ1-3; 8 nucleotides agree with TRBD1. The CDR3 sequence is 13 residues long. V was pared by 6 bases and J by 0 bases, with 1 base of the junction left unmatched. Germline V gives CDR1 GTSNPN, CDR2 SVGIG (reference sequence). The CDR3 spells CACDRGSGNTIYF. In nucleotides, the CDR3 is TGTGCCTGTGACAGGGGCTCTGGAAACACCATATATTTT.

This clonotype occurred a few times. J is TRBJ2-1 and V is TRBV28; 12 positions match TRBD1. The CDR3 extends over 20 amino acids. Trimming removed 5 bases from V and 0 bases from J; junction bases left unmatched: 14. CDR1 and CDR2 (germline): MDHEN, SYDVKM. CDR3 loop: CASSIRDRGLINPSYNEQFF. Here the CDR3 DNA reads TGTGCCAGCAGTATCCGGGACAGGGGGCTGATCAACCCCTCCTACAATGAGCAGTTCTTC. Full variable domain (rest looked up from reference TRBV28 and TRBJ2-1): DVKVTQSSRYLVKRTGEKVFLECVQDMDHENMFWYRQDPGLGLRLIYFSYDVKMKEKGDIPEGYSVSREKKERFSLILESASTNQTSMYLCASSIRDRGLINPSYNEQFFGPGTRLTVL.

This clonotype came up many times. This rearrangement joins TRBV29-1 to TRBJ2-3; D remains ambiguous. The CDR3 extends over 13 amino acids. Germline V CDR1 and CDR2: SQVTM, ANQGSEA. Trimming took 2 bases from V and 1 from J, leaving 7 bases between them. The CDR3 sequence is CSVEIGGTDTQYF. As DNA, the CDR3 is TGCAGCGTTGAAATAGGAGGCACAGATACGCAGTATTTT.

This clonotype was picked up many times. The genes are TRBV6-6 and TRBJ2-1, with 7 nucleotides matching TRBD2. Germline loops: CDR1 MNHNY, CDR2 SVGAGI (reference sequence). This CDR3 has 16 residues. Trimming at V came to 0 bases and at J to 3 bases, leaving 5 bases not matched to a gene. CDR3 loop: CASSYSELAYYNEQFF. The CDR3 nucleotides are TGTGCCAGCAGTTACTCTGAACTAGCGTACTACAATGAGCAGTTCTTC.

This chain joins TRBV4-2 and TRBJ2-2; 8 nucleotides match TRBD2. From germline, CDR1 is LGHNA and CDR2 YNFKEQ. V gave up 1 base and J gave up 5 bases; unmatched junction bases: 9. CDR3 size: 17 residues. This CDR3 reads CASSQASSGSFTGELFF. The CDR3 DNA reads TGTGCCAGCAGCCAAGCTTCAAGCGGGAGTTTTACCGGGGAGCTGTTTTTT.

At least ten counts were recorded for this clonotype. The CDR3 loop is CASSLIGDRAYEQYF. CDR3 DNA sequence: TGTGCCAGCAGCTTAATTGGGGACAGAGCCTACGAGCAGTACTTC. The chain recombines TRBV7-2 with TRBJ2-7, with 7 bases that match TRBD1. V shed 2 bases and J 2 bases; nucleotides not matched to a gene: 6. Germline V gene sequence: CDR1 SGHTA, CDR2 FQGNSA. This CDR3 has 15 amino acids.

The sample holds many counts of this clonotype. V usage is TRBV25-1 and J usage is TRBJ1-2; D may be TRBD1 (6 bases). Trimming removed 6 bases from V and 3 bases from J, with 29 bases in between. This CDR3 spans 19 amino acids. Germline V gene sequence: CDR1 MGHDK, CDR2 SYGVNS. Here the CDR3 reads CASSLPQSWGAVYHYGYTF. CDR3 nucleotide sequence: TGTGCCAGCAGCCTCCCCCAAAGTTGGGGGGCGGTGTACCACTATGGCTACACCTTC.

Only a few counts were recorded for this clonotype. This clone may be a read error of a much larger clone one base away. The chain employs TRBV6-1 and TRBJ2-7, with 7 bases fitting TRBD2. Germline V lookup: CDR1 MNHNS, CDR2 SASEGT. J lost 0 bases, V lost 0 bases, and 2 bases had no gene match. The CDR3 has 15 residues. For the CDR3, the DNA is TGTGCCAGCAGTGAAGCGAGCGGGACCTCCTACGAGCAGTACTTC. This encodes CASSEASGTSYEQYF.

This clonotype was counted many times. The V gene is TRBV6-5, the J gene TRBJ2-5, with D possibly matching TRBD1 (5 bases). The V gene lost 2 bases and the J gene lost 5 bases, with 9 bases spanning the gap. The germline CDR1 and CDR2 sequences are MNHEY and SVGAGI. This CDR3 contains 13 residues. CDR3 sequence (DNA): TGTGCCAGCAGTTACCCAGGGTCGGAGACCCAGTACTTC. As protein: CASSYPGSETQYF.

This clonotype has more than one count but fewer than ten. The chain uses TRBV19 and TRBJ1-2; D uncertain. V dropped 8 bases and J dropped 7 bases, with 14 bases sitting between them. The CDR3 totals 12 residues. Germline V gene lookup returns CDR1 LNHDA and CDR2 SQIVND (reference sequence). The CDR3 coding sequence is TGTGCCAGTCGGTGGAGCGGAGGTGGCTACACCTTC. Translating gives CASRWSGGGYTF.

This clonotype was counted at least ten times. The chain combines TRBV6-1 with TRBJ1-1; tentative D call: TRBD1 (6 bases). This CDR3 contains 15 residues. Looked up from germline, CDR1 is MNHNS and CDR2 is SASEGT. The V gene lost 8 bases and the J gene lost 1 base, with 17 bases spanning the gap. CDR3 amino acids: CASFTPGHSNTEAFF. The CDR3 nucleotides read TGTGCCAGCTTCACTCCGGGACATTCGAACACTGAAGCTTTCTTT.

V usage is TRBV7-9 and J usage is TRBJ1-2; D is perhaps TRBD1 (6 bases). This CDR3 is built from 15 residues. Germline lookup yields CDR1 SEHNR and CDR2 FQNEAQ (reference sequence). V was shortened by 5 bases and J by 4 bases, with 17 bases between the two germline ends. This CDR3 is CASSSPGVSSYGYTF. The DNA for the CDR3 is TGTGCCAGCAGCAGCCCAGGGGTTTCGAGCTATGGCTACACCTTC.

This clonotype was seen many times. The rearrangement joins TRBV18 to TRBJ2-3; D is possibly TRBD1 (6 bases). V lost 2 bases and J 0 bases, leaving 12 bases between the germline ends. The CDR3 is 16 amino acids. From germline, CDR1 is KGHSH and CDR2 LQKENI. CDR3 sequence (DNA): TGTGCCAGCTCACCATTCAGGGGTTCTAGCACAGATACGCAGTATTTT. Its protein is CASSPFRGSSTDTQYF.

The chain couples TRBV9 to TRBJ2-1; 9 bases agree with TRBD1. This CDR3 comprises 15 residues. The junction had 8 bases not matched to a gene; V was cut back by 2 bases and J by 8 bases. CDR1 is SGDLS and CDR2 is YYNGEE in the germline V gene. The CDR3 here is CASSVQQGAGDEQFF. The CDR3 nucleotides are TGTGCCAGCAGCGTTCAACAGGGGGCAGGCGATGAGCAGTTCTTC.

This clonotype was recorded only once. Being one base from a much bigger clone, this may be a read error. The chain joins TRBV6-1 to TRBJ1-5; a possible D gene is TRBD1 (6 bases). Trimming took off 7 bases at V and 5 bases at J, with 27 bases between the two ends. The germline CDR1 and CDR2 sequences are MNHNS and SASEGT. The CDR3 totals 18 residues. This CDR3 reads CASINTVTGRRGDQPQHF. CDR3 DNA: TGTGCCAGCATAAATACCGTCACAGGGCGTCGGGGCGATCAGCCCCAGCATTTT.

This clonotype showed up many times. V and J are TRBV6-2 or TRBV6-3 and TRBJ2-2, with D uncertain. Germline CDR1 reads MNHEY; CDR2 reads SVGEGT. Trimming removed 0 bases at V and 8 bases at J, with 10 bases between. The CDR3 spans 14 residues. CDR3 bases: TGTGCCAGCAGTTACTCTGCCGTGAGGGGGGAGCTGTTTTTT. Protein product: CASSYSAVRGELFF.

The chain uses TRBV18 and TRBJ1-2; D is undetermined. This CDR3 region has 15 residues. Trimming took off 0 bases at V and 8 bases at J, with 16 bases between the two ends. Germline V CDR1 and CDR2: KGHSH, LQKENI. This CDR3 is CASSPPPGRDGGYTF. The CDR3 nucleotides read TGTGCCAGCTCACCACCGCCCGGGCGCGACGGAGGCTACACCTTC.

This clonotype has just a few counts. This rearrangement joins TRBV7-9 to TRBJ2-7; D remains ambiguous. V lost 4 bases to trimming and J lost 4 bases, with 11 bases between them. Looked up from germline, CDR1 is SEHNR and CDR2 is FQNEAQ (reference sequence). The CDR3 runs 13 residues. This CDR3 reads CASSWGWEYEQYF. The CDR3 DNA is TGTGCCAGCAGCTGGGGATGGGAATACGAGCAGTACTTC.